The 2 T cell receptor beta chains in this list originate from one sample, sequenced in a study of OX40 agonist ivuxolimab in advanced cancers. Clones were read by immunoSEQ multiplex PCR, and TCRdb kept only the in-frame ones, dropping some. Of around 100,000 clones in the sample, 75% to 95% are singletons; the top ten hold approximately 0.34%. Sample: CD4+ or CD8+ T cells sorted from blood, taken in a trial of the OX40 agonist ivuxolimab. These receptors were obtained from an adult with an advanced solid tumor such as melanoma, head and neck, liver or kidney cancer.

This clone was recorded only once. V is TRBV9 and J is TRBJ2-5; D is possibly TRBD2 (6 bases). This CDR3 is built from 16 residues. V was clipped by 1 base and J by 2 bases, with 15 bases between them. Germline loops: CDR1 SGDLS, CDR2 YYNGEE. In DNA form, the CDR3 reads TGTGCCAGCAGCGTACGGGAGAGTATCTGGCAAGAGACCCAGTACTTC. Encoded protein: CASSVRESIWQETQYF.

The chain recombines TRBV7-9 with TRBJ2-1; D is possibly TRBD1 (6 bases). V lost 5 bases, J lost 7 bases, and 15 bases lay in between. The CDR3 runs 14 residues. Germline CDR1 and CDR2: SEHNR and FQNEAQ (reference sequence). The CDR3 coding sequence is TGTGCCAGCAGCACCAAGACAGGAGGTAATGAGCAGTTCTTC. This gives the protein CASSTKTGGNEQFF.